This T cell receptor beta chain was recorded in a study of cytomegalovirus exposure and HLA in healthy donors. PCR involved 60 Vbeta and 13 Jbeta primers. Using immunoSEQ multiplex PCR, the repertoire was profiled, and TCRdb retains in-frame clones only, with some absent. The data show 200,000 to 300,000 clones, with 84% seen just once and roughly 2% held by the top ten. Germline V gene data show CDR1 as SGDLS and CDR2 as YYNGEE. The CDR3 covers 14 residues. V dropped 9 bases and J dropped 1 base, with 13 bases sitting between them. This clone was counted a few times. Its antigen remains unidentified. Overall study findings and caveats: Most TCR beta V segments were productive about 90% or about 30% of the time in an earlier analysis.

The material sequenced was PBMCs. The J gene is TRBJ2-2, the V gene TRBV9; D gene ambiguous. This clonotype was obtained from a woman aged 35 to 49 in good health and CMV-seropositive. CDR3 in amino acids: CATARYLNTGELFF. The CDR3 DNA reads TGTGCCACCGCGAGGTATTTGAACACCGGGGAGCTGTTTTTT.